The 20 T cell receptor beta chains given below trace back to one sample, sequenced in a study of STAT5B mutations in CD4+ large granular lymphocyte leukemia. Measured with immunoSEQ multiplex PCR; TCRdb has only the in-frame clones, and not every one. The sample has 25,000 to 35,000 clones, around four fifths seen once. The specimen was CD4+ T cells from blood buffy coats. The receptor set was obtained from a human donor in good health.

This clone has only a few counts. This chain uses TRBV5-5 with TRBJ2-7; weak D call: TRBD1 (5 bases). The CDR3 extends over 15 amino acids. V was clipped by 0 bases and J by 2 bases, with 12 bases between them. CDR1 and CDR2 (germline): SGHKS, YYEKEE (reference sequence). The CDR3 is CASSLVIRGPYEQYF. The CDR3 DNA is TGTGCCAGCAGCTTGGTCATAAGGGGTCCCTACGAGCAGTACTTC. The full variable domain, rest sourced from reference TRBV5-5 and TRBJ2-7, is DAGVTQSPTHLIKTRGQQVTLRCSPISGHKSVSWYQQVLGQGPQFIFQYYEKEERGRGNFPDRFSARQFPNYSSELNVNALLLGDSALYLCASSLVIRGPYEQYFGPGTRLTVT.

The table lists this clone with a count of one. The gene calls are TRBV7-2 and TRBJ2-2; tentatively, D is TRBD1 (5 bases). There are 16 residues in the CDR3. Germline V gene sequence: CDR1 SGHTA, CDR2 FQGNSA. Trimming stripped 0 bases from V and 4 bases from J, with 12 bases between. The CDR3 nucleotides are TGTGCCAGCAGCTTAGCTGGGGCTCTTCGCACCGGGGAGCTGTTTTTT. Amino acid sequence: CASSLAGALRTGELFF.

This chain uses TRBV5-6 with TRBJ1-3, with D unclear. Germline lookup yields CDR1 SGHDT and CDR2 YYEEEE. The CDR3 consists of 13 residues. V was shortened by 7 bases and J by 7 bases, with 15 bases between the two germline ends. CDR3 loop: CASQDTLQNTIYF. The CDR3 DNA follows: TGTGCCAGCCAAGACACGCTGCAGAACACCATATATTTT.

V and J are TRBV12-5 and TRBJ2-7, with TRBD1 matching 8 bases. Germline CDR1 and CDR2: LGHNT and FRNRAP. CDR3 length: 16 amino acids. The J segment lost 0 bases and the V segment lost 2 bases, leaving 6 bases of the junction unmatched. The DNA of the CDR3 is TGTGCTAGTGGTTTGAATTTGGGACAGGTCTCCTACGAGCAGTACTTC. This encodes CASGLNLGQVSYEQYF.

The chain has TRBV10-3 and TRBJ1-1, with 12 positions matching TRBD1. V gave up 6 bases and J gave up 5 bases; unmatched junction bases: 7. This CDR3 is built from 15 residues. Germline CDR1 and CDR2: ENHRY and SYGVKD. CDR3 coding DNA: TGTGCCATCAGCCCGGGACAGGGGGCAAGAACTGAAGCTTTCTTT. Protein: CAISPGQGARTEAFF.

V is TRBV30 and J is TRBJ2-1; tentatively, D is TRBD2 (5 bases). This CDR3 comprises 15 residues. Germline V gene data show CDR1 as GTSNPN and CDR2 as SVGIG (reference sequence). The germline V and J ends were trimmed by 3 bases and 2 bases, with 14 bases remaining between them. The CDR3 reads CAWRNLARTYNEQFF. The CDR3 DNA sequence: TGTGCCTGGAGGAACTTAGCGAGAACCTACAATGAGCAGTTCTTC.

This clone was counted once. The chain couples TRBV27 to TRBJ1-2; TRBD1 matches at 9 bases. The CDR3 totals 13 residues. CDR1 is MNHEY and CDR2 is SMNVEV in the germline V gene (reference sequence). The V segment lost 4 bases and the J segment 8 bases; nucleotides outside the gene matches: 5. CDR3 DNA sequence: TGTGCCAGCAGTTCCGGACAGGGGAGCGGCTACACCTTC. Encoded protein: CASSSGQGSGYTF.

This clone was picked up a small number of times. The J gene is TRBJ2-3, the V gene TRBV9, with TRBD1 matching over 8 bases. Germline CDR1 is SGDLS and CDR2 is YYNGEE. The CDR3 totals 14 residues. The junction had 9 bases not matched to a gene; V was cut back by 5 bases and J by 7 bases. CDR3 region: CASRAGTGANTQYF. Here the CDR3 DNA reads TGTGCCAGCAGAGCCGGGACAGGTGCAAATACGCAGTATTTT. Supplemented by reference TRBV9 and TRBJ2-3, the full variable domain reads DSGVTQTPKHLITATGQRVTLRCSPRSGDLSVYWYQQSLDQGLQFLIQYYNGEERAKGNILERFSAQQFPDLHSELNLSSLELGDSALYFCASRAGTGANTQYFGPGTRLTVL.

The chain recombines TRBV2 with TRBJ1-2; D is unclear. Germline CDR1 reads SNHLY; CDR2 reads FYNNEI. V was cut by 6 bases and J by 4 bases, with 12 bases left in between. This CDR3 contains 13 residues. This CDR3 reads CASSLTEGYGYTF. The CDR3 nucleotides read TGTGCCAGCAGCTTAACTGAGGGCTATGGCTACACCTTC.

The J gene is TRBJ2-1, the V gene TRBV9; 7 nucleotides line up with TRBD2. V trimming: 2 bases; J trimming: 2 bases; junction bases outside the gene matches: 4. The CDR3 spans 15 residues. Germline values: CDR1 SGDLS, CDR2 YYNGEE. The CDR3 sequence is CASSVRLAPYNEQFF. In DNA form, the CDR3 reads TGTGCCAGCAGCGTCCGACTAGCCCCCTACAATGAGCAGTTCTTC.

The chain employs TRBV21-1 and TRBJ2-7. TRBV21-1 is a pseudogene segment. There are 15 residues in the CDR3. CDR3 amino acids: CASSKASPQRYEQYF. The CDR3 nucleotides are TGTGCCAGCAGCAAAGCGTCTCCTCAACGCTACGAGCAGTACTTC.

The genes are TRBV2 and TRBJ2-1; 9 bases map to TRBD1. The CDR3 is 22 residues long. J was trimmed by 0 bases and V by 2 bases; bases with no gene match: 20. Per germline, CDR1 SNHLY and CDR2 FYNNEI. CDR3 in amino acids: CASSELGEWDRVSPGSYNEQFF. In DNA form, the CDR3 reads TGTGCCAGCAGTGAATTGGGGGAGTGGGACAGGGTATCCCCTGGCTCCTACAATGAGCAGTTCTTC.

The J gene is TRBJ1-1, the V gene TRBV11-1; 7 nucleotides match TRBD1. The germline V gene has CDR1 SGHAT and CDR2 FQDESV (reference sequence). The CDR3 has 15 residues. V was pared by 5 bases and J by 1 base, with 7 bases of the junction left unmatched. The CDR3 loop reads CASSQQGLANTEAFF. The DNA of the CDR3 is TGTGCCAGCAGCCAACAGGGGTTGGCGAACACTGAAGCTTTCTTT.

This clone was counted once. This chain joins TRBV5-5 and TRBJ1-4; no clear D gene. Germline assignment: CDR1 SGHKS and CDR2 YYEKEE (reference sequence). V was shortened by 6 bases and J by 4 bases, with 10 bases between the two germline ends. The CDR3 consists of 13 residues. The CDR3 loop reads CASTGRINEKLFF. The CDR3, as DNA: TGTGCCAGCACAGGACGCATTAATGAAAAACTGTTTTTT.

V is TRBV14 and J is TRBJ1-5; D unclear. The CDR3 loop spans 15 amino acids. Trimming stripped 1 base from V and 7 bases from J, with 14 bases between. The V gene's germline CDR1 is SGHDN and CDR2 FVKESK. The CDR3 DNA sequence: TGTGCCAGCAGCCAAGTGAAGGTGAAGAGGCAGCCCCAGCATTTT. Encoded protein: CASSQVKVKRQPQHF.

As DNA, the CDR3 is TGCGCCAGCAGCCAAGAAACGGGGCTAGCTACGCAGTATTTT. This sequence encodes CASSQETGLATQYF. The genes are TRBV4-3 and TRBJ2-3; D tentatively reads TRBD1 or TRBD2 (5 bases each). CDR3 length: 14 residues. Germline assignment: CDR1 LGHNA and CDR2 YSLEER. The V gene lost 0 bases and the J gene lost 8 bases, with 12 bases spanning the gap.

This chain uses TRBV9 with TRBJ2-7; D not resolved. Per germline, CDR1 SGDLS and CDR2 YYNGEE. This CDR3 comprises 13 residues. The V end lost 0 bases, the J end lost 6 bases, and 10 bases lay between the germline ends. DNA for the CDR3: TGTGCCAGCAGCGTAGATCCCTCCCGCGAGCAGTACTTC. Translating gives CASSVDPSREQYF.

This clone was picked up a small number of times. The chain links TRBV7-2 to TRBJ2-6, with D possibly TRBD1 on 6 matching bases. V lost 4 bases to trimming and J lost 2 bases, with 9 bases between them. Germline CDR1 SGHTA, CDR2 FQGNSA. This CDR3 has 15 amino acids. CDR3 loop: CASSSNRAGANVLTF. CDR3 sequence (DNA): TGTGCCAGCAGCTCAAACAGGGCTGGGGCCAACGTCCTGACTTTC. The whole variable domain, filled in from reference TRBV7-2 and TRBJ2-6, reads GAGVSQSPSNKVTEKGKDVELRCDPISGHTALYWYRQSLGQGLEFLIYFQGNSAPDKSGLPSDRFSAERTGGSVSTLTIQRTQQEDSAVYLCASSSNRAGANVLTFGAGSRLTVL.

The chain combines TRBV7-8 with TRBJ2-1, with D maybe TRBD2 (5 bases). The CDR3 runs to 16 residues. Trimming shortened V by 4 bases and J by 0 bases, and 13 bases separated the two germline ends. CDR1 SGHVS and CDR2 FQNEAQ come from the germline V gene. CDR3: CASSSPGYVSYNEQFF. Here the CDR3 DNA reads TGTGCCAGCAGCTCCCCGGGATATGTCTCCTACAATGAGCAGTTCTTC.

The chain combines TRBV19 with TRBJ2-7; D may be TRBD2 (6 bases). The V gene lost 4 bases and the J gene lost 0 bases, with 25 bases spanning the gap. Germline CDR1 LNHDA, CDR2 SQIVND (reference sequence). The CDR3 is 19 amino acids. CDR3 DNA sequence: TGTGCCAGTAGTACCCTGAGGCCAGGGAAATTCGGGAGCTCCTACGAGCAGTACTTC. This encodes CASSTLRPGKFGSSYEQYF.